This T cell receptor beta chain emerged from a study of T cells after posttransplantation cyclophosphamide. The table came from immunoSEQ multiplex PCR; TCRdb's copy has only in-frame clones and leaves some out. The repertoire has over 5,500 clones, 91% of them found once; the top ten carry over 3.5%. Peripheral blood was collected from the related graft donor on the marrow donation day. Of note for this clone: Its antigen remains unidentified.

Notes on the study in general: Recipient CMV seropositivity and CMV reactivation strongly tracked TRB clonality. Later post-transplant blood repertoires were often dominated by donor CD8+ memory clones. Tissue-infiltrating T cells from skin or gut overlapped little with blood T cells.

The CDR3 sequence is 16 residues long. Germline CDR1 and CDR2: PRHDT and FYEKMQ (reference sequence). The ends lost 5 bases at V and 6 bases at J; junction bases unmatched: 16. J is TRBJ2-7 and V is TRBV13, with TRBD1 matching 7 bases. This receptor was taken from a woman in her forties or fifties in good health and a related stem cell transplant donor. The sample taken for sequencing was CD4+ T cells sorted from blood. The CDR3 region is CASSPTTGTEAPEQYF. CDR3 bases: TGTGCCAGCAGCCCGACTACCGGGACAGAGGCCCCCGAGCAGTACTTC.